This T cell receptor (beta chain) was recovered during a study of cytomegalovirus exposure and HLA in healthy donors. Trimming removed 3 bases at V and 5 bases at J, with 11 bases between. Germline loops: CDR1 MDHEN, CDR2 SYDVKM. CDR3 size: 13 residues. The study, taken as a whole, reports: TCR beta sequences reportedly predicted most subjects' HLA-A and HLA-B alleles accurately. Immune exposure data for these donors was limited to CMV serostatus. Certain indistinguishable V segments, among them TRBV6-2 and TRBV6-3, were excluded. Later analysis identified several of the most significant clusters that appeared linked to common viral pathogens.

PCR used 60 Vbeta primers and 13 Jbeta primers. Sequenced by immunoSEQ multiplex PCR; TCRdb stores in-frame clones only, minus some. The top ten clones hold approximately 16% of a sample with 75,000 to 100,000 clones, over 60% of them seen once. A note on this clone: Its cognate antigen is unknown.

Sequences were obtained from PBMCs. The genes are TRBV28 and TRBJ2-7, with D tentatively TRBD2 (5 bases). The sequence derives from a man in his sixties in good health and CMV-seropositive. CDR3 amino acids: CASSLPREHEQYF. In nucleotides, the CDR3 is TGTGCCAGCAGTTTGCCCCGGGAACACGAGCAGTACTTC. Together with reference TRBV28 and TRBJ2-7, the CDR3 gives the full variable domain: DVKVTQSSRYLVKRTGEKVFLECVQDMDHENMFWYRQDPGLGLRLIYFSYDVKMKEKGDIPEGYSVSREKKERFSLILESASTNQTSMYLCASSLPREHEQYFGPGTRLTVT.